This entry concerns a single T cell receptor (beta chain). This clone's antigen is unknown. No per-base quality is available; no much larger clone lies one base away. This sample was taken from a study of T cell clonotyping in hematopoietic cell transplantation (dated by TCRdb to about 2021). For the study in its entirety: In the study, 140 or so blood samples were gathered from 35 to 45 consecutive transplant recipients and their related donors. Patients were recruited between September 2015 and 2017 and followed until late 2020 or death.

Results and caveats for the whole study, not just this receptor: Recipient repertoires showed only a small fraction of overlap with donor repertoires, and over 95% appeared de novo at the given depth. Sample size was limited, and cells were not sorted, so CD4 and CD8 repertoire contributions could not be separated. After transplant, TCR diversity in recipients dropped, and pathologically expanded clonotypes climbed progressively between day 30 and day 180. Broader TCR repertoire diversity after transplant was predicted by Inverse Simpson Index values from donors and from recipients before transplant.

V is clipped by 4 bases and J by 4 bases, and the sequence between their germline boundaries is 14 bases long. Inclusive of the bounding cysteine and phenylalanine, the CDR3 is 15 residues long. Only CDR3 DNA is held: 45 bases, read in frame from base 1. From a lookup of the germline V gene, CDR1 and CDR2 are SGDLS and YYNGEE. The immunoSEQ assay, a bias-controlled multiplex PCR with V- and J-specific primers, was used to amplify TCR beta CDR3 regions from genomic DNA. In a second PCR step, a proprietary barcode and Illumina adapter sequences were attached to the CDR3 amplicons. CDR3 libraries were sequenced on an Illumina MiSeq instrument. On the study's bioinformatics: Export and quality control were performed with immunoSEQ Analyzer 3.0, and downstream analyses were performed with R Bioconductor and Immunarch. Only productive rearrangements within the normalized downsampled data set were used in the calculation of repertoire metrics. In the normalized cohort, a clonotype counted as pathologically expanded if the clonotype was larger than 5 templates. The Inverse Simpson Index served as the measure of repertoire diversity. To capture all clonotypes, the CMV-specificity analyses were run on the non-normalized data set. TCRdb took over this immuneACCESS table, retaining in-frame rearrangements with V and J assigned. Such tables are incomplete; in checked studies, under half of the missing clones stem from an unresolved V gene, and the remainder is unexplained. That table gives V, J and clone size, and the DNA gave D and trimming. A total of fewer than 70,000 clones appear in this sample, around 94% of them only once. 1.5% to 2% of the sample rests with the top ten.

For TCR beta sequencing, blood samples came from the related transplant donors. Nuclei Lysis Solution was used to extract genomic DNA from fresh or cryopreserved unfractionated peripheral blood mononuclear cells. The sequence derives from a middle-aged man in good health. Some clones in this sample may be carry-over from other donors' samples. The specimen was peripheral blood mononuclear cells. The chain joins TRBV9 to TRBJ2-2; the D segment may tentatively be TRBD1 or TRBD2, each giving 6 matched bases. The CDR3 protein sequence reads: CASSPGAGSTGELFF. The DNA reads TGTGCCAGCAGCCCGGGGGCAGGTAGCACCGGGGAGCTGTTTTTT.